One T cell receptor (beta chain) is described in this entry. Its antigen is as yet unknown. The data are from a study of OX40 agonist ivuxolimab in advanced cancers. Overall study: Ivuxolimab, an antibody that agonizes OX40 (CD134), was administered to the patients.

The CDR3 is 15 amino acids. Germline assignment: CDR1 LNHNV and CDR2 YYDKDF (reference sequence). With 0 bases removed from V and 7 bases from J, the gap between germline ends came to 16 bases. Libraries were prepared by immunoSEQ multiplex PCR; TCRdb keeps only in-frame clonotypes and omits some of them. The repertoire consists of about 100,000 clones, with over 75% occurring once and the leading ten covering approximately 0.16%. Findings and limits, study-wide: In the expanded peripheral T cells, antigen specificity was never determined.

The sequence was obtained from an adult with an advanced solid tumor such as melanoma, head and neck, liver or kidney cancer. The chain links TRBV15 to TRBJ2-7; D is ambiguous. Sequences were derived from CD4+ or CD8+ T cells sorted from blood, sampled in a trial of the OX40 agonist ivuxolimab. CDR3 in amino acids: CATSRDPVGMREQYF. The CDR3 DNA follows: TGTGCCACCAGCAGAGATCCGGTGGGAATGAGAGAGCAGTACTTC.